This is a list of T cell receptor beta chains from one sample in a study of T-cell memory formation after mild COVID-19. TCRdb re-derived calls from the 5' RACE reads in MiXCR, one entry per CDR3 protein. The table lists some 450,000 distinct CDR3 sequences, about 20% of them singletons. Input material: PBMCs or a T cell subset sorted from them (not recorded which). These receptors were taken from a man in his late teens or twenties who had mild COVID-19 (a few samples of this study predate the infection). Cell type and time point are not known. Each CDR3 is given with its conserved first and last residue. Each record gives: J gene, CDR3 length, clone size, D gene, V gene, CDR3 protein, CDR3 DNA. A D gene is named only where the DNA matches it firmly. Not all rows give a size; the values are once, few, many and, for expanded clones, a class.

J: TRBJ1-3
length: 13
size: once
D: -
V: TRBV7-9
CDR3: CASIRGSGNTIYF
DNA: TGTGCCAGCATACGTGGCTCTGGAAACACCATATATTTT

J: TRBJ2-7
length: 17
size: -
D: -
V: TRBV10-3
CDR3: CAISESLGPGIPYEQYF
DNA: TGTGCCATCAGTGAGTCGCTTGGGCCAGGGATCCCCTACGAGCAGTACTTC

J: TRBJ2-3
length: 13
size: many
D: -
V: TRBV7-9
CDR3: CASRPRGTDTQYF
DNA: TGTGCCAGCAGACCAAGGGGCACAGATACGCAGTATTTT

J: TRBJ2-4
length: 16
size: many
D: -
V: TRBV9
CDR3: CASSEQAGQAKNIQYF
DNA: TGTGCCAGCAGCGAACAGGCGGGCCAAGCCAAAAACATTCAGTACTTC

J: TRBJ1-5
length: 14
size: few
D: -
V: TRBV6-5
CDR3: CASSYTGSGQPQHF
DNA: TGTGCCAGCAGTTACACAGGGTCGGGTCAGCCCCAGCATTTT

J: TRBJ2-3
length: 15
size: many
D: -
V: TRBV12-3/TRBV12-4
CDR3: CASRGTGGSTDTQYF
DNA: TGTGCCAGCCGGGGGACTGGGGGAAGCACAGATACGCAGTATTTT

J: TRBJ2-1
length: 13
size: -
D: -
V: TRBV6-1
CDR3: CASRRGQGPGQFF
DNA: TGTGCCAGCAGAAGAGGGCAGGGGCCGGGGCAGTTCTTC

J: TRBJ1-4
length: 15
size: -
D: TRBD1
V: TRBV20-1
CDR3: CSARARADRDEKLFF
DNA: TGCAGTGCTAGAGCGAGGGCCGACAGGGACGAAAAACTGTTTTTT

J: TRBJ2-3
length: 15
size: few
D: -
V: TRBV2
CDR3: CASSERGSTPDTQYF
DNA: TGTGCCAGCAGTGAACGGGGGTCCACACCAGATACGCAGTATTTT

J: TRBJ1-6
length: 15
size: -
D: TRBD1
V: TRBV10-3
CDR3: CAIRLDRAPNSPLHF
DNA: TGTGCCATCAGATTGGACAGGGCTCCCAATTCACCCCTCCACTTT

J: TRBJ2-3
length: 15
size: few
D: -
V: TRBV20-1
CDR3: CSARDPSSGTDTQYF
DNA: TGCAGTGCTAGAGACCCCAGCTCCGGCACAGATACGCAGTATTTT

J: TRBJ2-7
length: 13
size: -
D: -
V: TRBV27
CDR3: CASSPLDFYEQYF
DNA: TGTGCCAGCAGTCCCCTGGACTTCTACGAGCAGTACTTC

J: TRBJ2-2
length: 13
size: -
D: -
V: TRBV14
CDR3: CASSLGLHGELFF
DNA: TGTGCCAGCAGTCTAGGGTTACACGGGGAGCTGTTTTTT

J: TRBJ2-5
length: 15
size: -
D: TRBD2
V: TRBV20-1
CDR3: CSASRTSGGQETQYF
DNA: TGCAGTGCTAGTCGGACTAGCGGGGGTCAAGAGACCCAGTACTTC

J: TRBJ2-1
length: 15
size: once
D: -
V: TRBV4-1
CDR3: CASSHPPGLTNEQFF
DNA: TGCGCCAGCAGCCACCCCCCGGGACTTACGAATGAGCAGTTCTTC

J: TRBJ1-5
length: 18
size: many
D: -
V: TRBV9
CDR3: CASTEVYLGGALNQPQHF
DNA: TGTGCCAGCACCGAGGTGTACCTGGGTGGGGCCCTTAATCAGCCCCAGCATTTT

J: TRBJ2-7
length: 14
size: few
D: -
V: TRBV12-3/TRBV12-4
CDR3: CASSPFGMSYEQYF
DNA: TGTGCCAGCAGTCCCTTTGGGATGTCCTACGAGCAGTACTTC

J: TRBJ1-1
length: 16
size: -
D: -
V: TRBV18
CDR3: CASSSRDTSMGTEAFF
DNA: TGTGCCAGCTCATCCCGGGACACTTCCATGGGGACTGAAGCTTTCTTT

J: TRBJ1-2
length: 11
size: -
D: TRBD1
V: TRBV28
CDR3: CASSRGLGYTF
DNA: TGTGCCAGCAGTAGGGGGCTGGGCTACACCTTC

J: TRBJ2-3
length: 18
size: few
D: TRBD2
V: TRBV7-9
CDR3: CASSPPSGAGGLADTQYF
DNA: TGTGCCAGCAGCCCTCCGTCAGGAGCGGGGGGGCTGGCAGATACGCAGTATTTT

J: TRBJ1-1
length: 16
size: few
D: -
V: TRBV4-2
CDR3: CASSQGIDRKSGEAFF
DNA: TGTGCCAGCAGCCAAGGTATAGATCGGAAATCTGGTGAAGCTTTCTTT

J: TRBJ2-2
length: 16
size: few
D: -
V: TRBV7-9
CDR3: CASTSLGTPNTGELFF
DNA: TGTGCCAGCACCTCATTAGGGACACCGAACACCGGGGAGCTGTTTTTT

J: TRBJ2-1
length: 18
size: -
D: TRBD2
V: TRBV5-1
CDR3: CASSLGSSGPFPYNEQFF
DNA: TGCGCCAGCAGCTTGGGTTCTAGCGGGCCGTTCCCCTACAATGAGCAGTTCTTC

J: TRBJ2-3
length: 16
size: few
D: TRBD1
V: TRBV5-1
CDR3: CASSLRRTGSTDTQYF
DNA: TGCGCCAGCAGCCTGAGGAGGACAGGTAGCACAGATACGCAGTATTTT

J: TRBJ1-1
length: 15
size: few
D: -
V: TRBV3-1
CDR3: CASSPTSLGSTEAFF
DNA: TGTGCCAGCAGCCCGACTTCTTTGGGAAGCACTGAAGCTTTCTTT

J: TRBJ2-7
length: 16
size: few
D: TRBD1
V: TRBV20-1
CDR3: CSARAPGQGAPYEQYF
DNA: TGCAGTGCTAGGGCCCCGGGACAGGGGGCTCCCTACGAGCAGTACTTC

J: TRBJ2-7
length: 11
size: few
D: TRBD1
V: TRBV5-1
CDR3: CASSLDRGQYF
DNA: TGCGCCAGCAGCTTGGACAGGGGACAGTACTTC

J: TRBJ2-3
length: 15
size: few
D: TRBD2
V: TRBV12-3/TRBV12-4
CDR3: CASSTLAGSTDTQYF
DNA: TGTGCCAGCAGCACTCTAGCGGGGAGCACAGATACGCAGTATTTT

J: TRBJ2-1
length: 12
size: -
D: -
V: TRBV27
CDR3: CASSATGLEQFF
DNA: TGTGCCAGCAGTGCGACAGGTTTAGAGCAGTTCTTC

J: TRBJ2-5
length: 15
size: few
D: TRBD1
V: TRBV5-1
CDR3: CASSLWGQGQETQYF
DNA: TGCGCCAGCAGCTTATGGGGACAGGGGCAAGAGACCCAGTACTTC

J: TRBJ2-1
length: 15
size: few
D: TRBD1
V: TRBV11-2
CDR3: CASSRPGQSYNEQFF
DNA: TGTGCCAGCAGCCGGCCGGGACAGAGCTACAATGAGCAGTTCTTC

J: TRBJ2-1
length: 13
size: few
D: -
V: TRBV29-1
CDR3: CSVLPGYYNEQFF
DNA: TGCAGCGTTTTACCAGGGTATTACAATGAGCAGTTCTTC

J: TRBJ1-2
length: 12
size: few
D: -
V: TRBV5-6
CDR3: CASSWRTPGYTF
DNA: TGTGCCAGCAGCTGGAGGACTCCTGGCTACACCTTC

J: TRBJ2-2
length: 14
size: -
D: -
V: TRBV12-3/TRBV12-4
CDR3: CASSGVRRTGELFF
DNA: TGTGCCAGCAGTGGGGTCCGGAGAACCGGGGAGCTGTTTTTT

J: TRBJ1-5
length: 13
size: -
D: -
V: TRBV2
CDR3: CASSQGGSRPQHF
DNA: TGTGCCAGCTCCCAGGGAGGGAGTCGGCCCCAGCATTTT

J: TRBJ2-1
length: 16
size: -
D: -
V: TRBV15
CDR3: CATSRAARAGYNEQFF
DNA: TGTGCCACCAGCAGAGCCGCCAGGGCGGGGTACAATGAGCAGTTCTTC

J: TRBJ1-6
length: 14
size: -
D: -
V: TRBV20-1
CDR3: CSARSWGADSPLHF
DNA: TGCAGTGCTAGATCATGGGGAGCGGATTCACCCCTCCACTTT

J: TRBJ1-5
length: 13
size: -
D: -
V: TRBV7-9
CDR3: CASSSASNQPQHF
DNA: TGTGCCAGCAGCTCGGCCTCTAATCAGCCCCAGCATTTT

J: TRBJ1-2
length: 15
size: few
D: TRBD1
V: TRBV19
CDR3: CASSTGQGAPGGYTF
DNA: TGTGCCAGTAGTACGGGACAGGGGGCGCCGGGTGGCTACACCTTC